The sequence of this T cell receptor (beta chain) was determined in a study of OX40 agonist ivuxolimab in advanced cancers. People who had autoimmune disease history or systemic immunosuppression were excluded. Libraries were prepared by immunoSEQ multiplex PCR; TCRdb keeps only in-frame clonotypes and omits some of them. The sample lists about 41,000 clones, roughly 86% occurring once. Per the germline V gene, CDR1 is KGHSH and CDR2 is LQKENI. This CDR3 region has 14 residues. Trimming stripped 3 bases from V and 4 bases from J, with 12 bases between. This clone was observed a few times. The antigen remains unidentified. Study outcomes and limitations: Mean expanded clone counts were higher in CD8+ than CD4+ T cells. Researchers did not establish what antigens the expanded peripheral T cells target. Low normalized clonal expansion also occurred in some nonresponding patients.

The TCR originated in an adult with an advanced solid tumor such as melanoma, head and neck, liver or kidney cancer. The chain couples TRBV18 to TRBJ1-1, with D perhaps TRBD1 (6 bases). The input for sequencing was CD4+ or CD8+ T cells sorted from blood, taken in a trial of the OX40 agonist ivuxolimab. This CDR3 is CASSPRQGLTEAFF. The CDR3 coding sequence is TGTGCCAGCTCACCGAGGCAGGGGCTCACTGAAGCTTTCTTT.